A single sample gave rise to the 14 T cell receptor beta chains below, sequenced in a study of blood T cell repertoires in COVID-19. Profiled with immunoSEQ multiplex PCR; TCRdb holds only in-frame clones, not every one. Of about 300,000 clones in the sample, more than 75% were seen once. The material sequenced was PBMCs or T cells enriched from blood (not recorded which). Receptors were obtained from a man aged 25-45 years who had recovered from COVID-19.

V usage is TRBV5-1 and J usage is TRBJ2-2, with 7 bases aligning to TRBD1. With V trimmed by 3 bases and J by 4 bases, 3 bases remained unmatched. Germline V gene lookup returns CDR1 SGHRS and CDR2 YFSETQ. The CDR3 contains 14 residues. Written as DNA, the CDR3 is TGCGCCAGCAGCTCGGGACAGCCCACCGGGGAGCTGTTTTTT. Translated, it gives CASSSGQPTGELFF.

The rearrangement links TRBV19 to TRBJ2-7; 8 nucleotides align to TRBD2. The CDR3 spans 11 residues. Germline lookup yields CDR1 LNHDA and CDR2 SQIVND (reference sequence). V was clipped by 10 bases and J by 6 bases; unmatched bases: 5. The CDR3 DNA is TGTGCCACCGGGGGGGGCGCCGAGCAGTACTTC. It is translated as CATGGGAEQYF.

V is TRBV7-2 and J is TRBJ2-7, with 8 nucleotides matching TRBD2. This CDR3 is 16 amino acids long. CDR1 and CDR2 from the germline V gene are SGHTA and FQGNSA. V shed 5 bases and J 0 bases; nucleotides not matched to a gene: 9. CDR3 loop: CASSPRRGTSSYEQYF. DNA for the CDR3: TGTGCCAGCAGCCCTCGGCGGGGGACTAGCTCCTACGAGCAGTACTTC.

The chain uses TRBV25-1 and TRBJ1-3; D may be TRBD1 (5 bases). In germline, CDR1 is MGHDK, CDR2 SYGVNS. This CDR3 has 16 amino acids. V lost 7 bases and J 0 bases, leaving 16 bases between the germline ends. The CDR3 loop reads CASTTRGGSSGNTIYF. The DNA of the CDR3 is TGTGCCAGCACCACGCGGGGCGGTTCCTCTGGAAACACCATATATTTT.

CDR3 amino acids: CASSLGRNEQFF. CDR3 nucleotide sequence: TGTGCCAGCAGTTTAGGGCGCAATGAGCAGTTCTTC. The chain has TRBV27 and TRBJ2-1; D is ambiguous. Trimming shortened V by 2 bases and J by 6 bases, and 5 bases separated the two germline ends. CDR3 length equals 12 residues. CDR1 and CDR2 from the germline V gene are MNHEY and SMNVEV (reference sequence).

J is TRBJ2-5 and V is TRBV2, with 7 nucleotides matching TRBD2. Trimming cost V 2 bases and J 0 bases; bases outside gene matches: 6. The CDR3 has 16 amino acids. Germline-derived CDR1 and CDR2 are SNHLY and FYNNEI. CDR3 loop: CASSETVGGYQETQYF. The CDR3 DNA sequence: TGTGCCAGCAGTGAAACGGTGGGGGGGTACCAAGAGACCCAGTACTTC.

The rearrangement links TRBV5-5 to TRBJ2-7, with 8 bases fitting TRBD2. With V trimmed by 0 bases and J by 3 bases, 5 bases remained unmatched. This CDR3 comprises 15 residues. From germline, CDR1 is SGHKS and CDR2 YYEKEE (reference sequence). The CDR3 bases are TGTGCCAGCAGCTTGGTGTCTAGCGGGCGCTACGAGCAGTACTTC. Its protein is CASSLVSSGRYEQYF.

The rearrangement links TRBV28 to TRBJ1-1; 7 nucleotides line up with TRBD1. The CDR3 extends over 14 amino acids. Looked up from germline, CDR1 is MDHEN and CDR2 is SYDVKM. V lost 7 bases, J lost 10 bases, and 15 bases stayed unmatched. As DNA, the CDR3 is TGTGCCAGCACTATGGATCAGACAGGGCGTGGAGCTTTCTTT. Translating it yields CASTMDQTGRGAFF.

The rearrangement joins TRBV15 to TRBJ2-2; 11 positions agree with TRBD2. The length of the CDR3 is 17 residues. Germline V lookup: CDR1 LNHNV, CDR2 YYDKDF (reference sequence). V dropped 5 bases and J dropped 1; count of bases not matched to a gene: 6. CDR3 sequence (DNA): TGTGCCACCAGCGGACTTAGCGGGGGGGGGAACACCGGGGAGCTGTTTTTT. It encodes CATSGLSGGGNTGELFF.

The V gene is TRBV30, the J gene TRBJ2-1; a possible D gene is TRBD2 (6 bases). Per the germline V gene, CDR1 is GTSNPN and CDR2 is SVGIG (reference sequence). Trimming removed 3 bases from V and 15 bases from J, with 15 bases in between. The CDR3 contains 11 residues. The CDR3 bases are TGTGCCTGGAGAACATCGGGACTGACGTTCTTC. Translating it yields CAWRTSGLTFF.

The chain combines TRBV6-1 with TRBJ2-7, with no clear D. Germline V lookup: CDR1 MNHNS, CDR2 SASEGT. This CDR3 comprises 15 residues. V was trimmed by 2 bases and J by 4 bases, leaving 15 bases between them. The CDR3 DNA follows: TGTGCCAGCAGTGAACTGAGATTCCGAACGTACGAGCAGTACTTC. This encodes CASSELRFRTYEQYF.

The genes are TRBV18 and TRBJ2-2, with 7 nucleotides matching TRBD2. With 3 bases clipped from V and 5 bases from J, the junction kept 9 bases outside the gene matches. This CDR3 contains 16 residues. The germline CDR1 and CDR2 sequences are KGHSH and LQKENI. The CDR3 here is CASSPSRQGGTGELFF. DNA of the CDR3: TGTGCCAGCTCACCGAGTCGTCAGGGAGGGACCGGGGAGCTGTTTTTT.

V usage is TRBV3-1 (or the pseudogene TRBV3-2) and J usage is TRBJ2-1, with D perhaps matching TRBD2 (6 bases). This CDR3 is built from 14 residues. Per germline, CDR1 LGHDT and CDR2 YNNKEL (reference sequence). V lost 6 bases and J 9 bases, leaving 18 bases between the germline ends. The CDR3, as DNA: TGTGCCAGCAGTAGAGCTGGCGGGGTGGGTGAGCAGTTCTTC. Translating gives CASSRAGGVGEQFF.

The chain joins TRBV18 to TRBJ1-1; unclear D gene. Germline V gene lookup returns CDR1 KGHSH and CDR2 LQKENI. With 5 bases removed from V and 1 base from J, the gap between germline ends came to 11 bases. CDR3 length: 14 residues. CDR3 nucleotides: TGTGCCAGCTCAACCACCCTCAGGAACACTGAAGCTTTCTTT. Amino acids: CASSTTLRNTEAFF.